This TCR beta chain was documented in a study of T cell repertoires in cytomegalovirus infection. On the study more broadly: TCR beta signatures that were public indicated CMV infection and matching HLA type. Overall study results and limits: CMV-specific HLA-C-restricted TCR beta clonotypes dominated the ex vivo response.

This CDR3 spans 14 amino acids. V was pared by 3 bases and J by 1 base, with 12 bases between. Looked up from germline, CDR1 is DFQATT and CDR2 is SNEGSKA (reference sequence). This clonotype was picked up a small number of times. Its antigen remains unknown. TCRdb itself ran the reads through MiXCR, one entry per CDR3 protein. Of around 280,000 distinct CDR3 sequences detected, roughly an eighth appear once; the ten largest clones hold roughly 8.7%. The genes are TRBV20-1 and TRBJ1-1; D unclear. Source material: PBMCs. The source is a human donor in good health (CMV status not recorded). Some clones in this sample may be carry-over from other donors' samples. The CDR3 sequence is CSARKPQGNTEAFF. DNA for the CDR3: TGCAGTGCTAGGAAGCCACAAGGGAACACTGAAGCTTTCTTT.